The clone carrying this TCR beta chain was detected ten times or more. This sample stems from a study of regulatory T cells in long-lasting Graves disease. Germline CDR1 reads MDHEN; CDR2 reads SYDVKM. The germline V and J ends were trimmed by 2 bases and 9 bases, with 7 bases remaining between them. This CDR3 has 11 residues. iRepertoire HTBI primers and Arm-PCR of CDR3 regions built TCR beta libraries. TCRdb called the multiplex PCR reads again in MiXCR, with one record for every CDR3 protein. The sample consists of under 300,000 distinct CDR3 sequences, under 20% of them appearing once. Specified time point: newly diagnosed GD, antithyroid drugs for less than 3 months. There was RNA extracted from PBMCs, and the TCR library was made from it. These data also featured in a second study, about T cells in Graves' hyperthyroidism and ophthalmopathy. This second study notes: Ophthalmopathy and stable hyperthyroidism were told apart by a 13 V-J model.

This TCR was sampled from a woman aged 25 to 39 with Graves disease. The input for sequencing was peripheral blood mononuclear cells (PBMCs), taken at new diagnosis, from a patient treated with antithyroid drugs. This rearrangement joins TRBV28 to TRBJ1-2; D not resolved. CDR3 sequence (DNA): TGTGCCAGCAGTTTAGTACGGAGCTACACCTTC. Translating it yields CASSLVRSYTF.